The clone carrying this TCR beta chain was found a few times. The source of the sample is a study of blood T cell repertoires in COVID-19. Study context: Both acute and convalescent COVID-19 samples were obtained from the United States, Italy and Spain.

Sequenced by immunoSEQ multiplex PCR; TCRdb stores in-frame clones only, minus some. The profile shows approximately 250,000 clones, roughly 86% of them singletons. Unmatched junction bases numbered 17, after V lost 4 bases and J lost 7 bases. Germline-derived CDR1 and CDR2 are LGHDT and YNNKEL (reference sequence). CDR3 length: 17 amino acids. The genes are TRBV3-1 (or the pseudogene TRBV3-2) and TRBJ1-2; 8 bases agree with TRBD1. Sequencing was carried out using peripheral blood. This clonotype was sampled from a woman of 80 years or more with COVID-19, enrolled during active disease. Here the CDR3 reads CASSRVDPSQGAGGYTF. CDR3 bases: TGTGCCAGCAGCCGAGTAGATCCCAGTCAGGGGGCCGGTGGCTACACCTTC.